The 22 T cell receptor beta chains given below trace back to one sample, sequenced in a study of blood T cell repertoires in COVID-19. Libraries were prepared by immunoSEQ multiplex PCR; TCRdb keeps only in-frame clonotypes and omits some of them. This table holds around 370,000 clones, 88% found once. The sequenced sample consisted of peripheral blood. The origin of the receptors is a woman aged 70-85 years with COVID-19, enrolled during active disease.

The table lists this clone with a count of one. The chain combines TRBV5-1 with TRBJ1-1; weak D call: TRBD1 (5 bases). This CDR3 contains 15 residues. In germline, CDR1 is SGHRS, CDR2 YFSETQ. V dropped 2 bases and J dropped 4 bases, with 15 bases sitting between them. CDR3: CASSLGGAGGTEAFF. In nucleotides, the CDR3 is TGCGCCAGCAGCTTAGGAGGGGCGGGGGGCACTGAAGCTTTCTTT.

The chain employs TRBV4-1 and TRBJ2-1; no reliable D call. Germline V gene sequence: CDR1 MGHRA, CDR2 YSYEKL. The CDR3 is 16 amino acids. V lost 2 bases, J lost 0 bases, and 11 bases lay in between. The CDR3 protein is CASSQRYASSYNEQFF. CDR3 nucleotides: TGCGCCAGCAGCCAACGGTACGCTAGCTCCTACAATGAGCAGTTCTTC.

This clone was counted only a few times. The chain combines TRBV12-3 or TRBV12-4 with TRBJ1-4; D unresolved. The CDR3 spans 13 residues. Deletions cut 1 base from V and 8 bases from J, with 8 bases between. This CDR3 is CASSLVAWEKLFF. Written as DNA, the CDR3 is TGTGCCAGCAGTTTAGTCGCGTGGGAAAAACTGTTTTTT.

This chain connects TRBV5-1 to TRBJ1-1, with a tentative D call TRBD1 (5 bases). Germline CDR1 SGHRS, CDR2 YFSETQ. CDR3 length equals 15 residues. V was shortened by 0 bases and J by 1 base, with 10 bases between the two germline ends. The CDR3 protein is CASSLGAQGNTEAFF. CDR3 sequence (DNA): TGCGCCAGCAGCTTGGGAGCCCAGGGGAACACTGAAGCTTTCTTT.

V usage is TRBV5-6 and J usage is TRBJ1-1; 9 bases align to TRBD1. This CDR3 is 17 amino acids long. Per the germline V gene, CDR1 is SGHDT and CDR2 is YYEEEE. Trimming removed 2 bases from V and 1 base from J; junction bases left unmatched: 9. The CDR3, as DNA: TGTGCCAGCAGCTTAATGAAGTCGGGACAGGGGAACACTGAAGCTTTCTTT. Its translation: CASSLMKSGQGNTEAFF.

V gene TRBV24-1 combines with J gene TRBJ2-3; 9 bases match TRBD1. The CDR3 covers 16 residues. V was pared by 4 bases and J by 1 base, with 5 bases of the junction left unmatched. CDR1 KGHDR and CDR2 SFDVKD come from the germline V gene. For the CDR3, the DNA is TGTGCCACCAGTGACCCAAGGACAGGGGGCACAGATACGCAGTATTTT. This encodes CATSDPRTGGTDTQYF.

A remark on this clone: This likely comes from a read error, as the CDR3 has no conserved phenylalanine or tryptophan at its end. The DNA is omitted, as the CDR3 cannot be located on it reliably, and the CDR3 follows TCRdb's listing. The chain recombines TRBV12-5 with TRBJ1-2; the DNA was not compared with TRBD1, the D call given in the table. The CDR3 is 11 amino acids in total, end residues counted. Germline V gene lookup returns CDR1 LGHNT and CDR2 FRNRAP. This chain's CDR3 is CASVPQGDSVA.

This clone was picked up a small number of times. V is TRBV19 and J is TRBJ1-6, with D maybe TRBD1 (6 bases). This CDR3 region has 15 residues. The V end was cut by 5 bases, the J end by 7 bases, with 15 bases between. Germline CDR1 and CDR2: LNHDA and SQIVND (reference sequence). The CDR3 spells CASSELQGNNSPLHF. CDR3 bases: TGTGCCAGTAGTGAGCTACAGGGTAACAATTCACCCCTCCACTTT.

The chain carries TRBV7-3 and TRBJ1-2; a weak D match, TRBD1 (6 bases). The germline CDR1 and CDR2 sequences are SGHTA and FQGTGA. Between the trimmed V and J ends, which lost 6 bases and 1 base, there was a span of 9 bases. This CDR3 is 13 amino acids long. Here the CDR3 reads CASSNRVNYGYTF. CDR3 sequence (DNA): TGTGCCAGCAGTAACAGGGTTAACTATGGCTACACCTTC.

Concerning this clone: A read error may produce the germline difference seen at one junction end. The CDR3 nucleotides read TGTGCCGTCAGTGGGTGGGACAGCGGCACTGAAGCTTTCTTT. Translated, it gives CAVSGWDSGTEAFF. The rearrangement uses TRBV10-3 and TRBJ1-1, with 7 nucleotides matching TRBD1. Germline loops: CDR1 ENHRY, CDR2 SYGVKD. The length of the CDR3 is 14 residues.

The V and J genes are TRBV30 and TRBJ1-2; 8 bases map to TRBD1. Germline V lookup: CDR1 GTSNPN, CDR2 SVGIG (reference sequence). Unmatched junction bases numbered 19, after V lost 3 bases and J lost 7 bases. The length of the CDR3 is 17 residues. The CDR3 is CAWSPSAGQGLLRGYTF. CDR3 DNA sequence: TGTGCCTGGAGCCCCTCCGCAGGACAGGGACTCCTTCGTGGCTACACCTTC.

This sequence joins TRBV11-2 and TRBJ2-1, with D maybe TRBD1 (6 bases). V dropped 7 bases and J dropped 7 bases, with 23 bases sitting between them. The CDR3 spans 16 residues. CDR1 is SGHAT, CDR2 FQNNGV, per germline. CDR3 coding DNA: TGTGCCAGCACCGCCATAACAGGGAAGGTGTTTAATGAGCAGTTCTTC. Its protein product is CASTAITGKVFNEQFF.

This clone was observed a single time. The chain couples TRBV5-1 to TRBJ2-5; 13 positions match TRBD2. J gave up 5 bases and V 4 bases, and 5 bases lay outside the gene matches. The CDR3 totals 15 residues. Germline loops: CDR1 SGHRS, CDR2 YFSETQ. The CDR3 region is CASSPTSGGTETQYF. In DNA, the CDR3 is TGCGCCAGCAGCCCGACTAGCGGGGGGACGGAGACCCAGTACTTC.

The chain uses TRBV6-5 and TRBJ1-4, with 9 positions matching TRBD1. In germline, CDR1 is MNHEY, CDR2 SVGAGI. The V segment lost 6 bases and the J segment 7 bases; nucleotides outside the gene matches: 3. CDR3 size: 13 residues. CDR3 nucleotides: TGTGCCAGCAGAGGGACAGGGTTTGAAAAACTGTTTTTT. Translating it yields CASRGTGFEKLFF.

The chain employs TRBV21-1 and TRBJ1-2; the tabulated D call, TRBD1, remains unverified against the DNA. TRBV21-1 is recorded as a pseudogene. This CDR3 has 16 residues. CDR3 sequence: CASSKGGQGAWVGYTF. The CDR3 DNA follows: TGTGCCAGCAGCAAAGGGGGCCAGGGGGCTTGGGTCGGCTACACCTTC.

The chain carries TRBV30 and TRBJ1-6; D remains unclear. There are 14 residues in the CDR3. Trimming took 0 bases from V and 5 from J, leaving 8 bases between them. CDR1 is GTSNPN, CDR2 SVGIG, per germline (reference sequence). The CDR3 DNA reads TGTGCCTGGAGTGTACAGACGAATAATTCACCCCTCCACTTT. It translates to CAWSVQTNNSPLHF.

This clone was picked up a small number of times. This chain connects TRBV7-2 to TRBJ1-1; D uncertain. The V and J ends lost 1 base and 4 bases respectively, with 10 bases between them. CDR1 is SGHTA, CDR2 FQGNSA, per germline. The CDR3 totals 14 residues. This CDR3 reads CASSLDRAVTEAFF. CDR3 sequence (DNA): TGTGCCAGCAGCTTAGACAGAGCCGTCACTGAAGCTTTCTTT. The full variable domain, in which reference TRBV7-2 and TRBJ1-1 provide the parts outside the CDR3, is GAGVSQSPSNKVTEKGKDVELRCDPISGHTALYWYRQSLGQGLEFLIYFQGNSAPDKSGLPSDRFSAERTGGSVSTLTIQRTQQEDSAVYLCASSLDRAVTEAFFGQGTRLTVV.

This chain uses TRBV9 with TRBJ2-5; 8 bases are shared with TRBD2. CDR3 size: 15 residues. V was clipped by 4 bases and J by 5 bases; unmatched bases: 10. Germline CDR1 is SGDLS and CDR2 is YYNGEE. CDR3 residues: CASSPFSGVAETQYF. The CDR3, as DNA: TGTGCCAGCAGCCCGTTTAGCGGGGTTGCGGAGACCCAGTACTTC.

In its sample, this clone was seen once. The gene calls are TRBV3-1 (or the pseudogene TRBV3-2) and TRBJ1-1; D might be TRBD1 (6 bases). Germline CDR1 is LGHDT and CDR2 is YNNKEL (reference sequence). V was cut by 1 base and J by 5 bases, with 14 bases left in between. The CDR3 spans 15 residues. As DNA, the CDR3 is TGTGCCAGCAGCCAAGGTGCGGGGGCGGGGACTGAAGCTTTCTTT. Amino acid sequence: CASSQGAGAGTEAFF.

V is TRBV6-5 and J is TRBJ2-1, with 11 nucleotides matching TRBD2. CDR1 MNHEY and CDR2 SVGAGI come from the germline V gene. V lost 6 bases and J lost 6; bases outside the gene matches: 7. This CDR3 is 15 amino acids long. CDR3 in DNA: TGTGCCAGCAGGGTTAGCGGGGGGGAGACCAATGAGCAGTTCTTC. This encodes CASRVSGGETNEQFF.

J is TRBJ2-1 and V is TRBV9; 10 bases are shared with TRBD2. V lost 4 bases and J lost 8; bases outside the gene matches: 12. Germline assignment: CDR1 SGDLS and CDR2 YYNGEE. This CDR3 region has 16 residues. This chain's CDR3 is CASSPRGSGGVYEQFF. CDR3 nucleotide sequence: TGTGCCAGCAGCCCCCGGGGGAGCGGGGGGGTGTATGAGCAGTTCTTC.

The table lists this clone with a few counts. In DNA form, the CDR3 reads TGTGCCAGCAGCTTTAGAAGCAGCGCTAATGAAAAACTGTTTTTT. As protein: CASSFRSSANEKLFF. The chain carries TRBV7-8 and TRBJ1-4; D is uncertain. Looked up from germline, CDR1 is SGHVS and CDR2 is FQNEAQ. This CDR3 has 15 amino acids. V shed 3 bases and J shed 3 bases, with 11 bases lying between them.